The 4 T cell receptor beta chains listed next were all sequenced from one sample in a study of cytomegalovirus exposure and HLA in healthy donors. PCR primers comprised 60 Vbeta and 13 Jbeta primers. Assay: immunoSEQ multiplex PCR; the TCRdb copy retains only in-frame clones and omits some. The sample consists of around 120,000 clones, about 74% of them appearing once. Sequencing input: PBMCs. These receptors all come from a woman aged 35 to 49 in good health and CMV-seropositive.

The chain carries TRBV30 and TRBJ1-5, with D possibly matching TRBD1 (5 bases). The V end was cut by 0 bases, the J end by 1 base, with 10 bases between. CDR3 length equals 15 residues. Germline V gene sequence: CDR1 GTSNPN, CDR2 SVGIG (reference sequence). CDR3 in amino acids: CAWSVGGSSNQPQHF. In DNA, the CDR3 is TGTGCCTGGAGTGTGGGGGGGTCGAGCAATCAGCCCCAGCATTTT.

This chain uses TRBV6-4 with TRBJ1-2; the D gene is possibly TRBD1 (6 bases). CDR3 length equals 17 residues. Germline-derived CDR1 and CDR2 are MRHNA and SNTAGT. Trimming took 0 bases from V and 6 from J, leaving 20 bases between them. CDR3: CASSDSRGTRQADGYTF. The CDR3 nucleotides are TGTGCCAGCAGTGACTCGAGGGGGACGCGACAGGCCGATGGCTACACCTTC.

The J gene is TRBJ2-7, the V gene TRBV6-5, with a tentative D call TRBD1 (6 bases). The CDR3 loop spans 14 amino acids. Germline lookup yields CDR1 MNHEY and CDR2 SVGAGI. V lost 4 bases and J lost 1, with 11 bases in between. The chain's CDR3 is CASSSRDTSYEQYF. In DNA form, the CDR3 reads TGTGCCAGCAGTTCCCGGGACACATCCTACGAGCAGTACTTC.

V gene TRBV13 combines with J gene TRBJ2-3; maybe TRBD2 (5 bases). In germline, CDR1 is PRHDT, CDR2 FYEKMQ (reference sequence). There are 15 residues in the CDR3. V was cut by 1 base and J by 0 bases, with 8 bases left in between. The CDR3 sequence is CASSLAGVSTDTQYF. Here the CDR3 DNA reads TGTGCCAGCAGCTTAGCCGGGGTGAGCACAGATACGCAGTATTTT.